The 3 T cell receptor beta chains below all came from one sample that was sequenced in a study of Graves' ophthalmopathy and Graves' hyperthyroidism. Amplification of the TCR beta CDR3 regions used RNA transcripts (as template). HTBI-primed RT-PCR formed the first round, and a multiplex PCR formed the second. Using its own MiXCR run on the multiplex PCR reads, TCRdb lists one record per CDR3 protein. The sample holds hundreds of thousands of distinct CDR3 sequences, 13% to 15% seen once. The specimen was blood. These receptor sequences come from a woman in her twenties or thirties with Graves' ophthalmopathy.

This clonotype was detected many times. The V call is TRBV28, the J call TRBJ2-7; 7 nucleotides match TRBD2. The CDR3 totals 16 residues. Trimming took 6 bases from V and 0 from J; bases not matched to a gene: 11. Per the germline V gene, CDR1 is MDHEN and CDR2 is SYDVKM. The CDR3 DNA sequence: TGTGCCAGCAGAACTCGTACAGCGGGGCCCTCCTACGAGCAGTACTTC. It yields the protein CASRTRTAGPSYEQYF.

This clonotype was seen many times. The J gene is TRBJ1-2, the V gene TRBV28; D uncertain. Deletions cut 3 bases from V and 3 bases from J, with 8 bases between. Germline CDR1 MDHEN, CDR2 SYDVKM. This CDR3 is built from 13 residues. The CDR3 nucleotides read TGTGCCAGCAGTTTGCGCAAGGACTATGGCTACACCTTC. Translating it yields CASSLRKDYGYTF.

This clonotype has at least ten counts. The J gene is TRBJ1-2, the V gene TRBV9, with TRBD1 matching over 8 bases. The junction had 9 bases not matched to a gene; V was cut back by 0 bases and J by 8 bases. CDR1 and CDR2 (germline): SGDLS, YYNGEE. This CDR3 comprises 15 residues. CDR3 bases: TGTGCCAGCAGCGTAGTAGACAGGGGTATCGGGGGCTACACCTTC. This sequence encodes CASSVVDRGIGGYTF.